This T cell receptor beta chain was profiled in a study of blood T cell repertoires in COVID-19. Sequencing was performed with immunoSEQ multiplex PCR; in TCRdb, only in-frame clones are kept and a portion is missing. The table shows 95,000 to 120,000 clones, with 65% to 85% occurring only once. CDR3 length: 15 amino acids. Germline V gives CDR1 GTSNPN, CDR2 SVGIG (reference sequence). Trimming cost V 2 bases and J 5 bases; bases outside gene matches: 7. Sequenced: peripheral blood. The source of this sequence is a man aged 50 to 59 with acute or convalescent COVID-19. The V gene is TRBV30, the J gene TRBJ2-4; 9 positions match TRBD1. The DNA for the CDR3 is TGTGCCTGGAGTTATGGGGGGACAGGGCAAAACATTCAGTACTTC. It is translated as CAWSYGGTGQNIQYF.